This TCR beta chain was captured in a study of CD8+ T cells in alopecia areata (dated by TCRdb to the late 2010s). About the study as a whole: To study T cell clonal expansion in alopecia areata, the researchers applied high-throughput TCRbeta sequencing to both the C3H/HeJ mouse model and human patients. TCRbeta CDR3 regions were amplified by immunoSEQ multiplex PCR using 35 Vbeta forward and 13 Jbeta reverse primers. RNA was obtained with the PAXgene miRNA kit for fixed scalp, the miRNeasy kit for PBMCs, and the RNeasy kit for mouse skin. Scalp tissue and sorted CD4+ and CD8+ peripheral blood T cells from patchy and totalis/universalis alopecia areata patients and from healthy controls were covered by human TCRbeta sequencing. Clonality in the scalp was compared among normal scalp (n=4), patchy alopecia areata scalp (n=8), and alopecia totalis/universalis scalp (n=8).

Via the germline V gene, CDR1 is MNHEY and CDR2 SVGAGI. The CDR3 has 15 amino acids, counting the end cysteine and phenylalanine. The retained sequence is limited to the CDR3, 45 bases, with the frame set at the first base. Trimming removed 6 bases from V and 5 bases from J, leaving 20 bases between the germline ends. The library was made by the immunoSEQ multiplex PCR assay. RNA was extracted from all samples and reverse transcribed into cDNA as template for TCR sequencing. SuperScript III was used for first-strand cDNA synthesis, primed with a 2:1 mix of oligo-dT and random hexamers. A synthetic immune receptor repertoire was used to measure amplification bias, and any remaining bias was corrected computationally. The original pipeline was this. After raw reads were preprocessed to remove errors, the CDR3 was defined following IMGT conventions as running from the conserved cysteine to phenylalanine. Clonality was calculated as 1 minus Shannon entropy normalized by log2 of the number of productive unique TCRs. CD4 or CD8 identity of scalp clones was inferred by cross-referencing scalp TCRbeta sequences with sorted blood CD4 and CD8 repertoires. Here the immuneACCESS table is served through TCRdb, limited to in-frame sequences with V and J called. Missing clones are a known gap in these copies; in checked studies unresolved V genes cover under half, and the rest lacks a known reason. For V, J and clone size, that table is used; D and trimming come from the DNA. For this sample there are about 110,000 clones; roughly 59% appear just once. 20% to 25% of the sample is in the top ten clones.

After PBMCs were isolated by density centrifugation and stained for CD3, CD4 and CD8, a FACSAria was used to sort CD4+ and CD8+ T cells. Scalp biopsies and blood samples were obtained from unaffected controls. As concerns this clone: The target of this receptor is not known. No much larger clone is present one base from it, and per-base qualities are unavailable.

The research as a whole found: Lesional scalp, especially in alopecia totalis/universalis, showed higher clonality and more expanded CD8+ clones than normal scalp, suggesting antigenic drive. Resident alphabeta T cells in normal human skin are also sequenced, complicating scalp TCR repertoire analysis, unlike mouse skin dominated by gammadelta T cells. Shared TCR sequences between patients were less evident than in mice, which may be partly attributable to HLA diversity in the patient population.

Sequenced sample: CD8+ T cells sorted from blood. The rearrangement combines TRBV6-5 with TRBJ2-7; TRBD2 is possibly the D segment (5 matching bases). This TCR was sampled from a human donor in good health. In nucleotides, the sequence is TGTGCCAGCAGCCTCCATTCACTAGTATCCCACGAGCAGTACTTC. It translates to CASSLHSLVSHEQYF.